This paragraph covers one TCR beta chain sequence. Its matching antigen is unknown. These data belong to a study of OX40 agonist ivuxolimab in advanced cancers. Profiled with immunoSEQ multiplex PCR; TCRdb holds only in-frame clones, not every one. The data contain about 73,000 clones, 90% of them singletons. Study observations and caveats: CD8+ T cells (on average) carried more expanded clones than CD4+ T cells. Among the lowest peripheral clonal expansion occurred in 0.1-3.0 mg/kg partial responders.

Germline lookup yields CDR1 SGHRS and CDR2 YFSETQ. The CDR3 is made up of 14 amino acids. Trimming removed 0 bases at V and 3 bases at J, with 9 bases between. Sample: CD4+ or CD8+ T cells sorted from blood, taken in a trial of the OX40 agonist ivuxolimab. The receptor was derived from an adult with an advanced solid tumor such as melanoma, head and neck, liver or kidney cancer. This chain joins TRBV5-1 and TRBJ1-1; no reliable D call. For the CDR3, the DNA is TGCGCCAGCAGCTTGGAGTTCGGGGACACTGAAGCTTTCTTT. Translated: CASSLEFGDTEAFF.